This T cell receptor (beta chain) was recovered during a study of beta chain features in type 1 diabetes. A sort by CD45RO/CCR7/CD25/CD127/CD95/CD27 yielded CD4+ naive, central memory, regulatory and stem cell-like memory cells. Sorting gave populations that all exceeded 95% purity. Expressed TCRB transcripts were sequenced after all isolated RNA was converted to cDNA. TCRdb's table, derived via immunoSEQ multiplex PCR, lists solely in-frame clones and lacks some. The profile shows some 640,000 clones, around an eighth of them singletons. The germline V and J ends were trimmed by 5 bases and 1 base, with 19 bases remaining between them. The CDR3 length is 17 residues. Germline V gives CDR1 SGHTA, CDR2 FQGNSA. This clone was counted between two and nine times. Its target is unknown. Notes on the study in general: Shorter TCRB CDR3s, moderately but significantly so, were found in Type 1 diabetes patients in all four CD4+ subsets. Possibly, sequencing cDNA over-represented cells that had high TCR expression levels.

The chain couples TRBV7-2 to TRBJ2-3; the D gene could be TRBD1 or TRBD2 (5 bases each). The TCR comes from a man aged 18 to 29 with type 1 diabetes. Specimen: naive CD4+ T cells from blood. CDR3 sequence: CASSPTGTRGGTDTQYF. CDR3 in DNA: TGTGCCAGCAGCCCGACTGGGACCCGCGGAGGCACAGATACGCAGTATTTT.